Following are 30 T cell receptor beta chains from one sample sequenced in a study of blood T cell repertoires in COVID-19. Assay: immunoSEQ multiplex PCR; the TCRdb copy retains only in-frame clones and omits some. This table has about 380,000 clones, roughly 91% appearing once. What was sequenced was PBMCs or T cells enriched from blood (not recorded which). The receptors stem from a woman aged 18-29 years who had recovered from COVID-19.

In nucleotides, the CDR3 is TGTGCCAGCACCCAAACACCTACAGGGGGCACTGAAGCTTTCTTT. Translation: CASTQTPTGGTEAFF. The chain joins TRBV6-5 to TRBJ1-1, with 8 bases fitting TRBD1. V shed 7 bases and J 4 bases; nucleotides not matched to a gene: 11. Germline V lookup: CDR1 MNHEY, CDR2 SVGAGI. The CDR3 loop spans 15 amino acids.

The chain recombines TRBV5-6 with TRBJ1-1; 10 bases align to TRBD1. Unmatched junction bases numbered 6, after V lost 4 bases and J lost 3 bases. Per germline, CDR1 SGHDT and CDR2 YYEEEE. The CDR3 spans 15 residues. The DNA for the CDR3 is TGTGCCAGCAGCCTGGACAGGGGGACCTACACTGAAGCTTTCTTT. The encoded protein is CASSLDRGTYTEAFF.

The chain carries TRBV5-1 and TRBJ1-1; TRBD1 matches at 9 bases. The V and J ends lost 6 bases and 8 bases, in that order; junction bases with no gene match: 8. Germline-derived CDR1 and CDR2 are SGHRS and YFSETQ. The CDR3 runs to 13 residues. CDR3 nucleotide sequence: TGCGCCAGCATGCGACAGGGGGGTTACGAAGCTTTCTTT. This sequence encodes CASMRQGGYEAFF.

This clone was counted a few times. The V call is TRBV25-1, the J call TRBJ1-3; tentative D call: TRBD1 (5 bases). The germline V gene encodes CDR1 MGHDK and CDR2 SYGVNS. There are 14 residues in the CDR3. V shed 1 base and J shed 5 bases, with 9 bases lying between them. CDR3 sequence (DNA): TGTGCCAGCAGTGAATTCGGGGGAAGAAACACCATATATTTT. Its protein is CASSEFGGRNTIYF.

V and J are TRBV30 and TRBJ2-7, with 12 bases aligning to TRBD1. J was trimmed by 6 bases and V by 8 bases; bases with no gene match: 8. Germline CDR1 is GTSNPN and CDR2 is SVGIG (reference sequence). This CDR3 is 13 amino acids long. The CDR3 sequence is CAGLGTGGFEQYF. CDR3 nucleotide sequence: TGTGCCGGCCTCGGGACAGGGGGCTTCGAGCAGTACTTC.

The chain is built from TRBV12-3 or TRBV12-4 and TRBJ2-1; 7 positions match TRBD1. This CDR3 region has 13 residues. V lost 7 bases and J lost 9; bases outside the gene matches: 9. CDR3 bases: TGTGCCAGCAAGACAGGGACGGGTTTTGAGCAGTTCTTC. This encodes CASKTGTGFEQFF.

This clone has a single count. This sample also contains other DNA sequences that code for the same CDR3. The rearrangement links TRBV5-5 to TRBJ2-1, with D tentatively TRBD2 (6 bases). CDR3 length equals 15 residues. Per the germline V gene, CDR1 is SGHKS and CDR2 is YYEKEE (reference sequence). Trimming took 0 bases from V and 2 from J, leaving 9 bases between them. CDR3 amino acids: CASSLGLVPYNEQFF. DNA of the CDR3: TGTGCCAGCAGCTTGGGACTAGTCCCCTACAATGAGCAGTTCTTC.

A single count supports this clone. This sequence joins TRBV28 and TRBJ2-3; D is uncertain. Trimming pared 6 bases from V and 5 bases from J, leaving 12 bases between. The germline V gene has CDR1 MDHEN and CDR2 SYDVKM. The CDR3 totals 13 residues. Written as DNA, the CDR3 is TGTGCCAGCAGCTGGTCTACCCTAGATACGCAGTATTTT. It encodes CASSWSTLDTQYF.

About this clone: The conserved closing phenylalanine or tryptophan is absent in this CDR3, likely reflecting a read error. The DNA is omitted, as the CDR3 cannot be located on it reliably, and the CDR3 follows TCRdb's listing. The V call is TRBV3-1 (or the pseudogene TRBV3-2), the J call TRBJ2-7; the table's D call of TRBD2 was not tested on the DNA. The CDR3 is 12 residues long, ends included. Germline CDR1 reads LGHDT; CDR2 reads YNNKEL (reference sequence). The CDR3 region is CASSQDSERGTI.

Written as DNA, the CDR3 is TGTGCCAGCAGACTATCGGAGAGCACCGGGGAGCTGTTTTTT. It translates to CASRLSESTGELFF. The chain recombines TRBV6-5 with TRBJ2-2; D is undetermined. V was pared by 6 bases and J by 4 bases, with 12 bases between. The CDR3 consists of 14 residues. Looked up from germline, CDR1 is MNHEY and CDR2 is SVGAGI.

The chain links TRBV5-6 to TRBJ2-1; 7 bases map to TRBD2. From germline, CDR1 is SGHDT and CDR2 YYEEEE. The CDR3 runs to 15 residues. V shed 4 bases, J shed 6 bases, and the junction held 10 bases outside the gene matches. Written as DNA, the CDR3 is TGTGCCAGCAGCCCCCGAGCGGGGTGGGGCAATGAGCAGTTCTTC. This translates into CASSPRAGWGNEQFF.

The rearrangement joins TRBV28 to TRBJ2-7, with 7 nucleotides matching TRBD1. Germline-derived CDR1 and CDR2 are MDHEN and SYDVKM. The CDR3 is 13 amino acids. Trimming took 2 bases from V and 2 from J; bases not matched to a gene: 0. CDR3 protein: CASSLQGAYEQYF. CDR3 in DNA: TGTGCCAGCAGTTTACAGGGGGCCTACGAGCAGTACTTC.

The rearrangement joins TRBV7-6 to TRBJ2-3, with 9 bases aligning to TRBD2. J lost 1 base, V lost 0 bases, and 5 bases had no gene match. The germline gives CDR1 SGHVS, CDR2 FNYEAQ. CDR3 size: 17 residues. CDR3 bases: TGTGCCAGCAGCTTAGCGATCGCTAGCGGGGGCACAGATACGCAGTATTTT. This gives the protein CASSLAIASGGTDTQYF.

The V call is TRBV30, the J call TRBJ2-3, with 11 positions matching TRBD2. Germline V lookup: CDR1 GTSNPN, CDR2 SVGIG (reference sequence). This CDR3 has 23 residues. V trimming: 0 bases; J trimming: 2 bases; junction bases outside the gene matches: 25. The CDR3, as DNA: TGTGCCTGGAGTGTACTGTTGGTCCCGGGACTAGCGGATTCCTATTTTCACACAGATACGCAGTATTTT. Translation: CAWSVLLVPGLADSYFHTDTQYF.

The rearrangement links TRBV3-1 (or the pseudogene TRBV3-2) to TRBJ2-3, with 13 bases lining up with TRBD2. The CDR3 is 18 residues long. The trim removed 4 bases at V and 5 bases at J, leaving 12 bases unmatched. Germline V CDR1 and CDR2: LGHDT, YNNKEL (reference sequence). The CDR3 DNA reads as TGTGCCAGCAGCCGACGACTAGCGGGGGGCCCCGGGAGAGATACGCAGTATTTT. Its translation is CASSRRLAGGPGRDTQYF.

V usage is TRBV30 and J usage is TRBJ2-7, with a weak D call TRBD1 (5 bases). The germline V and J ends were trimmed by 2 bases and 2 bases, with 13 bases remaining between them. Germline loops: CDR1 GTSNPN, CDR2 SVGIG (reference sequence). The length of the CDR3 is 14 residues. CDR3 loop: CAWSFDSATYEQYF. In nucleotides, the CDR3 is TGTGCCTGGAGTTTTGACAGTGCGACCTACGAGCAGTACTTC.

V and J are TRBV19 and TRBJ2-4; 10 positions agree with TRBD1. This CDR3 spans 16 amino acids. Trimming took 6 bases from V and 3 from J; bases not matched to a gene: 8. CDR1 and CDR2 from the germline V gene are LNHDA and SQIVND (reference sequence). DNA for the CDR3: TGTGCCAGTAGCCAGGACAGGGGGGATCACAAAAACATTCAGTACTTC. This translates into CASSQDRGDHKNIQYF.

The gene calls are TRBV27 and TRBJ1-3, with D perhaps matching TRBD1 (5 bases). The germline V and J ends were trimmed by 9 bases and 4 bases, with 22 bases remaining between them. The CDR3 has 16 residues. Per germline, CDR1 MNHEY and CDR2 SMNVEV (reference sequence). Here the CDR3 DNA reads TGTGCCAGTTCCTCGGGACTACTAATTGCGGGAAACACCATATATTTT. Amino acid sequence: CASSSGLLIAGNTIYF.

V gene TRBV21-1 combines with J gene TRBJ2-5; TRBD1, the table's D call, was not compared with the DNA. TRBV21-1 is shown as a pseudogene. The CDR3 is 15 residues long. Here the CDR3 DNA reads TGTGCCAGCAGCCAATACAGAGATCACCAAGAGACCCAGTACTTC. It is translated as CASSQYRDHQETQYF.

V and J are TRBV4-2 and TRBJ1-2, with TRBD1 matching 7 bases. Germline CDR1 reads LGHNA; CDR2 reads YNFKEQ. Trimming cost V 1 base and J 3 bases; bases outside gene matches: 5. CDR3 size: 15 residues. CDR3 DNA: TGTGCCAGCAGCCAAGCGGGACAGAAAGACTATGGCTACACCTTC. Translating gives CASSQAGQKDYGYTF.

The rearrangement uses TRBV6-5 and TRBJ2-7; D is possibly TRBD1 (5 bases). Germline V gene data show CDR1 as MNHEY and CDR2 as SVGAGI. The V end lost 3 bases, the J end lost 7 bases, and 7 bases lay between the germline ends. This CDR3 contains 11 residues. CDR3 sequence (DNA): TGTGCCAGCAGTTATAAGGGGGAGCAGTACTTC. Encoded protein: CASSYKGEQYF.

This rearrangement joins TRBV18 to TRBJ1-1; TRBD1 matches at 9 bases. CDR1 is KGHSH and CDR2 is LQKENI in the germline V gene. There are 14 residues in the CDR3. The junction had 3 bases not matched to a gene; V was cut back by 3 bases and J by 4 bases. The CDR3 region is CASSPGQGITEAFF. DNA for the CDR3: TGTGCCAGCTCACCCGGACAGGGGATCACTGAAGCTTTCTTT.

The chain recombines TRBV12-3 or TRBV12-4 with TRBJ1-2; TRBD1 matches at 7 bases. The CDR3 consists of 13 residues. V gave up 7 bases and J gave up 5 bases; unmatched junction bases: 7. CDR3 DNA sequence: TGTGCCAGCAAAGAACAGGGGTGGTATGGCTACACCTTC. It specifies CASKEQGWYGYTF.

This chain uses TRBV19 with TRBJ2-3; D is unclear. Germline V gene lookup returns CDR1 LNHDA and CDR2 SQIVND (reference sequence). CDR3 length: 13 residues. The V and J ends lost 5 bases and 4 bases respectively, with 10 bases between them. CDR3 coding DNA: TGTGCCAGTAGTCCGGTGATGGCAGATACGCAGTATTTT. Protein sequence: CASSPVMADTQYF.

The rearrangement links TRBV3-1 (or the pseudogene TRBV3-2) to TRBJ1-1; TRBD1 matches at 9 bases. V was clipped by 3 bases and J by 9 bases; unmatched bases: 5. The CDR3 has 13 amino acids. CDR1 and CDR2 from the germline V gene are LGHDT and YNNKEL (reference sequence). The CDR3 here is CASSQRTGEKAFF. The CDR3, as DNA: TGTGCCAGCAGCCAGAGGACAGGGGAAAAAGCTTTCTTT.

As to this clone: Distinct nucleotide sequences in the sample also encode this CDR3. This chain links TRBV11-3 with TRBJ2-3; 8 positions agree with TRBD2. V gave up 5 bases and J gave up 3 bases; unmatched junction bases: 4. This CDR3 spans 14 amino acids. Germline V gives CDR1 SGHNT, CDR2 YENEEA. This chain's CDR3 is CASSPGGATDTQYF. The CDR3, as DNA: TGTGCCAGCAGCCCGGGGGGGGCAACAGATACGCAGTATTTT.

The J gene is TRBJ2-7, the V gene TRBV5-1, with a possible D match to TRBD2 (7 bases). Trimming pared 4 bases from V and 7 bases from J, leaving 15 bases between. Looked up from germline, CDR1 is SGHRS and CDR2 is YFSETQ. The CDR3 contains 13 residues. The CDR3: CASSLEQGGEQYF. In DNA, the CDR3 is TGCGCCAGCAGCCTCGAACAGGGAGGGGAGCAGTACTTC.

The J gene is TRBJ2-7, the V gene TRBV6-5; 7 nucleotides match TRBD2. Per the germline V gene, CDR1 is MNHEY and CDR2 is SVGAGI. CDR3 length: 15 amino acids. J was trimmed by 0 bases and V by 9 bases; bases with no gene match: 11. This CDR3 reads CASSRASGPSYEQYF. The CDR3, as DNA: TGTGCCAGTTCCAGGGCTAGCGGACCCTCCTACGAGCAGTACTTC.

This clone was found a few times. This CDR3 is CASSLARGADGYTF. The CDR3 DNA reads TGCGCCAGCAGCTTGGCCAGGGGGGCCGATGGCTACACCTTC. This chain uses TRBV5-1 with TRBJ1-2; TRBD1 matches 7 bases. V dropped 0 bases and J dropped 6; count of bases not matched to a gene: 5. This CDR3 has 14 amino acids. Per germline, CDR1 SGHRS and CDR2 YFSETQ.

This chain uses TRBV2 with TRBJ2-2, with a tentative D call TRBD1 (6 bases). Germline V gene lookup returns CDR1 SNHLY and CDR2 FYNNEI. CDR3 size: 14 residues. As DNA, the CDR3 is TGTGGAATTACCACAGGGATAAACACCGGGGAGCTGTTTTTT. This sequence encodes CGITTGINTGELFF. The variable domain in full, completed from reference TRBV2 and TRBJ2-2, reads EPEVTQTPSHQVTQMGQEVILRCVPISNHLYFYWYRQILGQKVEFLVSFYNNEISEKSEIFDDQFSVERPDGSNFTLKIRSTKLEDSAMYFCGITTGINTGELFFGEGSRLTVL.